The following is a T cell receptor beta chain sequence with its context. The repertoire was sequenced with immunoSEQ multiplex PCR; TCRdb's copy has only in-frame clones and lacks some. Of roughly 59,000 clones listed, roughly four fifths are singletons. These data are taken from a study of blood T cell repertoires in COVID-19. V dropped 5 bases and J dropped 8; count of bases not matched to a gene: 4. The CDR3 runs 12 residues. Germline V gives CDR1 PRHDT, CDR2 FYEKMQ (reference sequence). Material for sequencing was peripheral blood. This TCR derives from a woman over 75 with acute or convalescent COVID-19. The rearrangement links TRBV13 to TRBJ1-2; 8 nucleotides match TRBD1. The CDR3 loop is CASSLGTGGYTF. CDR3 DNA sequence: TGTGCCAGCAGCCTCGGGACAGGCGGCTACACCTTC.